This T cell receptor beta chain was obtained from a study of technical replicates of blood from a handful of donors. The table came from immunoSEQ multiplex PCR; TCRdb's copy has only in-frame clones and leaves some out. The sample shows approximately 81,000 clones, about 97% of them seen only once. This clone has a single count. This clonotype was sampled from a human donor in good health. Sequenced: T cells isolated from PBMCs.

Here the CDR3 DNA reads TGTGCCAGCAGCTTCCCGACGGGAAATGAGCAGTTCTTC. Translated, it gives CASSFPTGNEQFF. The chain uses TRBV7-9 and TRBJ2-1, with a possible D match to TRBD2 (5 bases). Per germline, CDR1 SEHNR and CDR2 FQNEAQ (reference sequence). The CDR3 totals 13 residues. Trimming left V 3 bases short and J 7 bases short, with 10 bases between.